This T cell receptor (beta chain) was obtained from a study of vaccination effects on CD4 cells after COVID-19. Overall study results and limits: Recruitment yielded few convalescent patients, and the study had no early post-infection timepoints.

Of note for this clone: What it recognizes is unknown.

The germline V and J ends were trimmed by 5 bases and 5 bases, with 9 bases remaining between them. The germline gives CDR1 SGHTA, CDR2 FQGNSA. The length of the CDR3 is 12 residues. Antigen-specific CD4+ T cells were first expanded with viral peptide pools by the ViraFEST assay and only then sequenced. Having been cultured for around ten days, the cells underwent CD4+ T cell isolation. Clones were read by immunoSEQ multiplex PCR, and TCRdb kept only the in-frame ones, dropping some. The repertoire includes around 54,000 clones, 75% to 90% of them detected once, and 2% to 3% sits in the top ten. Sequenced material: CD4+ T cells from PBMCs cultured with HCoV-229E spike peptides, taken before COVID-19 vaccination. The TCR comes from a human donor who received a COVID-19 vaccine. The J gene is TRBJ1-1, the V gene TRBV7-2; no clear D gene. This CDR3 is CASSPGRTEAFF. The CDR3 bases are TGTGCCAGCAGCCCCGGCCGGACTGAAGCTTTCTTT.